The present entry profiles one T cell receptor (beta chain) with its context. The data originate from a study of blood T cell repertoires in COVID-19. The table came from immunoSEQ multiplex PCR; TCRdb's copy has only in-frame clones and leaves some out. The sample consists of under 350,000 clones, around nine tenths of them appearing once. Germline lookup yields CDR1 SEHNR and CDR2 FQNEAQ (reference sequence). V lost 8 bases and J lost 2, with 21 bases in between. The CDR3 totals 16 residues. The clonotype originates from a man aged 50-59 years with acute or convalescent COVID-19. The sample comprised peripheral blood. The chain is built from TRBV7-9 and TRBJ1-2, with D perhaps matching TRBD1 (6 bases). The CDR3 bases are TGTGCCAGCGCTCTTGTGGCCGGGAGGGGGAACTATGGCTACACCTTC. This encodes CASALVAGRGNYGYTF. Based on the CDR3 plus reference TRBV7-9 and TRBJ1-2, the full variable domain is DTGVSQNPRHKITKRGQNVTFRCDPISEHNRLYWYRQTLGQGPEFLTYFQNEAQLEKSRLLSDRFSAERPKGSFSTLEIQRTEQGDSAMYLCASALVAGRGNYGYTFGSGTRLTVV.